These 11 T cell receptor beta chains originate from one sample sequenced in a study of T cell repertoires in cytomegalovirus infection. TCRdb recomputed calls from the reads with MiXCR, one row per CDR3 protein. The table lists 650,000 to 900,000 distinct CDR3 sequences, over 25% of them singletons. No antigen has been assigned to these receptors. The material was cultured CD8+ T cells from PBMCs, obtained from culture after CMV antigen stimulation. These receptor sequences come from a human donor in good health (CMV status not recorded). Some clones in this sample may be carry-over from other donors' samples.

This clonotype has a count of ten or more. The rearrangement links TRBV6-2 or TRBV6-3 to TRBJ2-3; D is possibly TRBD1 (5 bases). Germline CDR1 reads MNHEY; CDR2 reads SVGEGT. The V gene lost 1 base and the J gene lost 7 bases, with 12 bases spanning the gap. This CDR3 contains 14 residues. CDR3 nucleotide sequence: TGTGCCAGCAGTTACTTACAGGAGACAAATACGCAGTATTTT. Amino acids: CASSYLQETNTQYF.

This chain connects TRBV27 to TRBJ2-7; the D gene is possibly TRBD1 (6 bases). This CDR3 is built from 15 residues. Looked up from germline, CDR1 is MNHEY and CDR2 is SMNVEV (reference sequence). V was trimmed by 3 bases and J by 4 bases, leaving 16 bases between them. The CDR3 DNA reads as TGTGCCAGCAGTTTGGGGGCAGGGTGGGTTTACGAGCAGTACTTC. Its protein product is CASSLGAGWVYEQYF.

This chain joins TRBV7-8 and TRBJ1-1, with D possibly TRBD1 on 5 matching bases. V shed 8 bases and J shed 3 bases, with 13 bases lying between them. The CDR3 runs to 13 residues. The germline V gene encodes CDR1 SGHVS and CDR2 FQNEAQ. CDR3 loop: CASFPRVDTEAFF. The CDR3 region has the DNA TGTGCCAGCTTTCCCAGGGTGGACACTGAAGCTTTCTTT. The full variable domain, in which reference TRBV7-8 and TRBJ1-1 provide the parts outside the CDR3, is GAGVSQSPRYKVAKRGQDVALRCDPISGHVSLFWYQQALGQGPEFLTYFQNEAQLDKSGLPSDRFFAERPEGSVSTLKIQRTQQEDSAVYLCASFPRVDTEAFFGQGTRLTVV.

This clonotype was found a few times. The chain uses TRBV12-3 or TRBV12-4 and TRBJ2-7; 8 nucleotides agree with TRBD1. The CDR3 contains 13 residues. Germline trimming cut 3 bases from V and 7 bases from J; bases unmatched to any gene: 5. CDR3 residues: CASSLRQGNEQYV. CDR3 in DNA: TGTGCCAGCAGTTTGCGACAGGGGAATGAGCAGTACGTC.

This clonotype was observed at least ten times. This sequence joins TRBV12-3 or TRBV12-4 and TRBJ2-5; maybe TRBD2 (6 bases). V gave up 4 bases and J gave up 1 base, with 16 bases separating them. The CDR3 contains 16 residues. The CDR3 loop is CASSSGLRRFQETQYF. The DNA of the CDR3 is TGTGCCAGCAGTTCGGGACTCCGAAGGTTCCAAGAGACCCAGTACTTC.

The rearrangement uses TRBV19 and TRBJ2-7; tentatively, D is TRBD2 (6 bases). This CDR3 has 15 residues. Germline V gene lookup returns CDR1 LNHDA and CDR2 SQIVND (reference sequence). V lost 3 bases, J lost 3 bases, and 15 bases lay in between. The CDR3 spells CASSIVLRGGYEQYF. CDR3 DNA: TGTGCCAGTAGTATCGTCTTAAGGGGAGGCTACGAGCAGTACTTC.

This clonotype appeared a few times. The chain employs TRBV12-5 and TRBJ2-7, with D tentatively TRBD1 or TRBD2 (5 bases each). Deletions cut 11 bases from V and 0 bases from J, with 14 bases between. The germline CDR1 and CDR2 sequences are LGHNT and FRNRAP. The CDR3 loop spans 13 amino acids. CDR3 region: CASVGDLSYEQYF. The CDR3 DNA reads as TGTGCTTCCGTGGGGGACCTCTCCTACGAGCAGTACTTC.

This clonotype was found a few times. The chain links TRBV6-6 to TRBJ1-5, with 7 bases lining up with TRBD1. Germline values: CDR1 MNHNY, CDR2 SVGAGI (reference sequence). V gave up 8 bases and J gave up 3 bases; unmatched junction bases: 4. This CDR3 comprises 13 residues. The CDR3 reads CASWGQTNQPQHF. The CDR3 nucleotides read TGTGCCAGCTGGGGACAGACCAATCAGCCCCAGCATTTT.

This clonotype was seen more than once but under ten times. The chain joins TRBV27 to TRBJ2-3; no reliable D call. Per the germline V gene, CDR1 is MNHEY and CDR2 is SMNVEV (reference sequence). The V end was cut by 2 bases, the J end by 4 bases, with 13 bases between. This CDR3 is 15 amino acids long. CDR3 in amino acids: CASSLVRAKADTQYF. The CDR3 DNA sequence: TGTGCCAGCAGTTTAGTCAGAGCGAAAGCAGATACGCAGTATTTT.

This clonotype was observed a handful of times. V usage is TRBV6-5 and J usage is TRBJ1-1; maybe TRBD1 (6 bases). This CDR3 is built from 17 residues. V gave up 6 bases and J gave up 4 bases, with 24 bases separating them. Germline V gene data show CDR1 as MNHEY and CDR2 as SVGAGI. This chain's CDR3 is CASRFLGGALGVTEAFF. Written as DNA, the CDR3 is TGTGCCAGCAGGTTCCTTGGGGGGGCCCTGGGGGTCACTGAAGCTTTCTTT.

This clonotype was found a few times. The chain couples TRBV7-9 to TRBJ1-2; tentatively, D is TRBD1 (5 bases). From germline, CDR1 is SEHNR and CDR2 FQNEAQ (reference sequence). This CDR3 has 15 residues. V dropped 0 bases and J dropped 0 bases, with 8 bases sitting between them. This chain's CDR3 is CASSLAVGANYGYTF. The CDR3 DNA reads TGTGCCAGCAGCTTAGCAGTAGGGGCTAACTATGGCTACACCTTC.